This TCR beta chain was recovered during a study of CD8+ T cells in alopecia areata (dated by TCRdb to between 2017 and 2018). Describing the broader study: Treated patients were enrolled in an open-label pilot trial of oral tofacitinib, 5 to 10 mg twice daily, for moderate-to-severe alopecia areata. Patients received tofacitinib for 6 to 18 months and were then followed off drug for 6 months to check for delayed response and recurrence. For the treated patients, the SALT score, which quantifies what percentage of scalp surface area is affected, served as the measure of disease severity. To study T cell clonal expansion in alopecia areata, the researchers applied high-throughput TCRbeta sequencing to both the C3H/HeJ mouse model and human patients. Human TCRbeta sequencing covered scalp tissue and sorted CD4+ and CD8+ peripheral blood T cells from patchy and totalis/universalis alopecia areata patients and healthy controls. Patients on tofacitinib were biopsied at baseline and after 4 and 24 weeks of treatment, and several of the patients also had a later scalp biopsy. Scalp clonality was compared among normal scalp (n=4), patchy alopecia areata scalp (n=8), and alopecia totalis/universalis scalp (n=8). RNA came from the PAXgene miRNA kit for fixed scalp, the miRNeasy kit for PBMCs, and the RNeasy kit for mouse skin. TCRbeta CDR3 regions were amplified by immunoSEQ multiplex PCR with 35 Vbeta forward and 13 Jbeta reverse primers. The study at large found these results: TCR sequences shared between patients were less clear than in mice, possibly partly because of HLA diversity in the patient population. Many expanded lesional clones were found to persist in scalp and blood during tofacitinib treatment, and relapse after treatment cessation may be partly explained by this persistence. Compared with normal scalp, lesional scalp, particularly in alopecia totalis/universalis, had higher clonality and more expanded CD8+ clones, which suggests antigenic drive. Tofacitinib significantly lowered scalp clonality and the number of expanded CD8+ clones among the top 100 scalp clones. Scalp TCR repertoire analysis is complicated because resident alphabeta T cells in normal human skin are also sequenced, whereas mouse skin is dominated by gammadelta T cells. Because the treated cohort was small and included a single nonresponder, larger studies are needed to assess links between baseline CD8+ expansion and response.

Per the publication, the time point label means: 20 to 30 weeks on oral tofacitinib. The treatment or condition label here, explained by the study, means: oral pan-JAK inhibitor, 5-10 mg twice daily. Peripheral blood and lesional scalp punch biopsies were obtained from patients with alopecia areata. After PBMCs were isolated by density centrifugation and stained for CD3, CD4 and CD8, a FACSAria was used to sort CD4+ and CD8+ T cells. The CDR3 contains 16 residues, cysteine and phenylalanine counted. Just the 48-base CDR3 DNA is kept, in frame starting at base 1. Trimming at the junction amounts to 0 bases on V and 6 bases on J, and the germline ends lie 12 bases apart. The germline V gene (reference sequence) specifies MNHEY as CDR1 and SMNVEV as CDR2. Library prep was done by the immunoSEQ multiplex PCR assay. For TCR sequencing, RNA was extracted from every sample and reverse transcribed into cDNA to serve as template. First-strand cDNA was synthesized using SuperScript III with a 2:1 mix of oligo-dT and random hexamers. A synthetic immune receptor repertoire was used to measure amplification bias, and any remaining bias was corrected computationally. The paper's data handling went like this. Raw reads were preprocessed to remove errors, and CDR3 was defined according to IMGT conventions as the region from the conserved cysteine to phenylalanine. To get clonality, Shannon entropy was normalized by log2 of the number of productive unique TCRs and the result was subtracted from 1. CD4 or CD8 identity of scalp clones was inferred by cross-referencing scalp TCRbeta sequences with sorted blood CD4 and CD8 repertoires. Not all clones reach the TCRdb copy of this immuneACCESS table, which keeps in-frame sequences only. Checked studies attribute under half of the gap to unresolved V genes and leave the rest unexplained. The V and J calls and clone size are taken from that table; D and trimming were inferred from the DNA. This sample has 150,000 to 200,000 clones in its table, and roughly 61% of those were observed once. The top ten clonotypes cover around 12% of the sample.

As concerns this clone: Its antigen has not been determined. No quality values exist for individual bases; no much larger clone is one base distant.

The rearranged chain carries TRBV27 and TRBJ1-6; no confident D gene assignment can be made. The clonotype comes from a human donor with alopecia areata. The material was CD8+ T cells sorted from blood, obtained at week 24, from a patient treated with tofacitinib. The DNA sequence reads TGTGCCAGCAGTTTATCGTCGGGAACTAGTAATTCACCCCTCCACTTT. Its translation reads: CASSLSSGTSNSPLHF.